The subject of this entry is one T cell receptor (beta chain). Its antigen is undetermined. The CDR3 is 15 residues long. CDR1 MNHNS and CDR2 SASEGT come from the germline V gene. With 1 base removed from V and 1 base from J, the gap between germline ends came to 8 bases. This entry comes from a study of T cell responses to AZD1222 COVID-19 vaccine. Findings and limits, study-wide: Baseline seropositivity characterized only a handful of AZD1222 recipients. A rise in Spike-specific TCR breadth and depth followed two AZD1222 doses. Donors skewed white British and female; clonal diversity was possibly underestimated.

Data came from immunoSEQ multiplex PCR; TCRdb stores just in-frame clones and leaves some out. The table records some 170,000 clones, about 93% of them present only once. The receptor was isolated from an adult who received the MenACWY meningococcal vaccine as a control. This chain connects TRBV6-1 to TRBJ1-3; no clear D gene. The material was peripheral blood, obtained 28 days after the second dose of the MenACWY control vaccine. CDR3 DNA: TGTGCCAGCAGTGAAGGGGATTGGTCTGGAAACACCATATATTTT. This translates into CASSEGDWSGNTIYF.